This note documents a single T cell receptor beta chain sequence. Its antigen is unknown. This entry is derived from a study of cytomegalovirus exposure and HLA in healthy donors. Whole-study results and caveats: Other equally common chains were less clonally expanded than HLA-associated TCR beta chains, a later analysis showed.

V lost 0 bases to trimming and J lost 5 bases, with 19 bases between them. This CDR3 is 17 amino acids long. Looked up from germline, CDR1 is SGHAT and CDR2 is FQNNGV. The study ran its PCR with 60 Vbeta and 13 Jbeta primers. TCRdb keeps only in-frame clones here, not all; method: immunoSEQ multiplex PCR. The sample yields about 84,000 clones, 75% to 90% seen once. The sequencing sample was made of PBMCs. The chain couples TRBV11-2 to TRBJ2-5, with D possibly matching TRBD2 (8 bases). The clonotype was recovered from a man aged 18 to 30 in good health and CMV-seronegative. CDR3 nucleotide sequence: TGTGCCAGCAGCTTAGAATGGAACAGGGGCGGGAGGGAGACCCAGTACTTC. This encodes CASSLEWNRGGRETQYF.